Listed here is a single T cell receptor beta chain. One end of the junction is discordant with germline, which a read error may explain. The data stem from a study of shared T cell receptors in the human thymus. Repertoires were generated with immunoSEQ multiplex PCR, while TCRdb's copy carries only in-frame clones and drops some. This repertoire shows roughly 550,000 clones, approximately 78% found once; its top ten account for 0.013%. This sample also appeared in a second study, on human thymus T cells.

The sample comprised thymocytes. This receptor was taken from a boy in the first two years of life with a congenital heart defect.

DNA for the CDR3: TGTGCCAGCAGCTTTTGTCTAGCGGACCCAGAGTCCCAGTACTTC. Its translation: CASSFCLADPESQYF. V usage is TRBV5-4 and J usage is TRBJ2-5; 7 nucleotides agree with TRBD2. The CDR3 totals 15 residues. Per germline, CDR1 SGHNT and CDR2 YYREEE (reference sequence).